Listed below are T cell receptor beta chains from one sample, sequenced in a study of molecular identifiers for immune sequencing clone quantification. TCRdb reanalysed the PCR reads using MiXCR and keeps one entry per CDR3 protein. The profile covers 400,000 to 600,000 distinct CDR3 sequences, with about 25% appearing a single time and under 0.85% taken by the ten largest. The sample was naive CD8+ T cells from blood, with Jurkat cell RNA spiked in. These receptors came from a human donor in good health. Some libraries in this study had Jurkat cell RNA spiked in. The CDR3 runs from the conserved cysteine through the conserved F or W. D genes are given only for firm matches. Clone size is given for some rows only: seen once, a few or many times, or a class if the clone is expanded.

d_gene: TRBD2
v_gene: TRBV19
j_gene: TRBJ2-5
abundance: .
CDR3nt: TGTGCCAGTAGTGGAGCGGGGGACTTCCAAGAGACCCAGTACTTC
CDR3aa: CASSGAGDFQETQYF

d_gene: .
v_gene: TRBV28
j_gene: TRBJ2-7
abundance: .
CDR3nt: TGTGCCAGCAGCCCCACAGGGATCAACATCTACGAGCAGTACTTC
CDR3aa: CASSPTGINIYEQYF

d_gene: TRBD1
v_gene: TRBV20-1
j_gene: TRBJ2-7
abundance: few
CDR3nt: TGCAGTGCTGAAAAGGGACAGGGACGATTCGTGACCTACGAGCAGTACTTC
CDR3aa: CSAEKGQGRFVTYEQYF

d_gene: .
v_gene: TRBV1
j_gene: TRBJ1-1
abundance: few
CDR3nt: TGCACCAGCAGCCAGGGGGACAGGGGAACCACTGAAGCTTTCTTT
CDR3aa: CTSSQGDRGTTEAFF

d_gene: .
v_gene: TRBV5-4
j_gene: TRBJ2-7
abundance: .
CDR3nt: TGTGCCAGCAGCTTGTGTACGGGCGAGCAGTACTTC
CDR3aa: CASSLCTGEQYF

d_gene: .
v_gene: TRBV27
j_gene: TRBJ2-3
abundance: .
CDR3nt: TGTGCCAGCAGTCCCCGCGTACGGGTGACAGATACGCAGTATTTT
CDR3aa: CASSPRVRVTDTQYF

d_gene: .
v_gene: TRBV30
j_gene: TRBJ2-1
abundance: many
CDR3nt: TGTGCCTGGAATCCGGGACAAAGTGAGCAGTTCTTC
CDR3aa: CAWNPGQSEQFF

d_gene: .
v_gene: TRBV4-3
j_gene: TRBJ2-7
abundance: .
CDR3nt: TGCGCCCGCAGCCAAGGGGCCTACGAGCAGTACTTC
CDR3aa: CARSQGAYEQYF

d_gene: .
v_gene: TRBV30
j_gene: TRBJ2-1
abundance: .
CDR3nt: TGTGCCTGGAGCTACGGAACGAGGGAGGTTTATGATGAGCAGTTCTTC
CDR3aa: CAWSYGTREVYDEQFF

d_gene: TRBD1
v_gene: TRBV29-1
j_gene: TRBJ2-6
abundance: many
CDR3nt: TGCAGCGTTGCAATCCCGGGACAGGAGAGCTCTGGGGCCAACGTCCTGACTTTC
CDR3aa: CSVAIPGQESSGANVLTF

d_gene: .
v_gene: TRBV28
j_gene: TRBJ1-5
abundance: many
CDR3nt: TGTGCCAGCAGTTTGGGGACAACAAACAATCAGCCCCAGCATTTT
CDR3aa: CASSLGTTNNQPQHF

d_gene: .
v_gene: TRBV5-6
j_gene: TRBJ2-3
abundance: many
CDR3nt: TGTGCCAGCAGCCCCGGCCGGGTTTTCGCGTTATCGGATACGCAGTATTTT
CDR3aa: CASSPGRVFALSDTQYF

d_gene: .
v_gene: TRBV6-5
j_gene: TRBJ1-1
abundance: few
CDR3nt: TGTGCCAGCAGTTACACGAGAGGGGGTGTGAACACTGAAGCTTTCTTT
CDR3aa: CASSYTRGGVNTEAFF

d_gene: .
v_gene: TRBV19
j_gene: TRBJ1-5
abundance: .
CDR3nt: TGTGCCAGTAGTACTTTCCCAGGGGGCAATCAGCCCCAGCATTTT
CDR3aa: CASSTFPGGNQPQHF

d_gene: .
v_gene: TRBV28
j_gene: TRBJ1-1
abundance: many
CDR3nt: TGTGCCAGCAGTTTACGCCGGCCATTAGGGATAAACACTGAAGCTTTCTTT
CDR3aa: CASSLRRPLGINTEAFF

d_gene: .
v_gene: TRBV6-2/TRBV6-3
j_gene: TRBJ1-1
abundance: few
CDR3nt: TGTGCCAGCAGTTACGGGCCAACTTTATTGAACACTGAAGCTTTCTTT
CDR3aa: CASSYGPTLLNTEAFF

d_gene: TRBD1
v_gene: TRBV9
j_gene: TRBJ2-3
abundance: few
CDR3nt: TGTGCCAGCAGCGCAGACAGGGGAGCCCGCACAGATACGCAGTATTTT
CDR3aa: CASSADRGARTDTQYF

d_gene: TRBD2
v_gene: TRBV20-1
j_gene: TRBJ2-7
abundance: .
CDR3nt: TGCAGTGCTAGAGATCCAGCGGGAGTCACCTACGAGCAGTACTTC
CDR3aa: CSARDPAGVTYEQYF

d_gene: .
v_gene: TRBV15
j_gene: TRBJ1-6
abundance: .
CDR3nt: TGTGCCACCAGCAGAGATAAGGGACCCCTCAATTCACCCCTCCACTTT
CDR3aa: CATSRDKGPLNSPLHF

d_gene: .
v_gene: TRBV7-3
j_gene: TRBJ1-2
abundance: .
CDR3nt: TGTGCCAGCAGCTTTCCGGGCTACACCTTC
CDR3aa: CASSFPGYTF

d_gene: .
v_gene: TRBV5-1
j_gene: TRBJ2-2
abundance: .
CDR3nt: TGCGCCAGCAGCTGGAGCCACAAAGTTACTAACACCGGGGAGCTGTTTTTT
CDR3aa: CASSWSHKVTNTGELFF

d_gene: .
v_gene: TRBV6-1
j_gene: TRBJ2-7
abundance: .
CDR3nt: TGTGCCAGCAGTTCGCGGACAAGTTCCTACGAGCAGTACTTC
CDR3aa: CASSSRTSSYEQYF

d_gene: .
v_gene: TRBV5-6
j_gene: TRBJ1-4
abundance: .
CDR3nt: TGTGCCAGCAGCTTGGAAGGGGACAATGAAAGACTGTTTTTT
CDR3aa: CASSLEGDNERLFF

d_gene: TRBD2
v_gene: TRBV4-3
j_gene: TRBJ2-1
abundance: .
CDR3nt: TGCGCCAGCAGCCAAGGGACTAGCCAAGTCTACAATGAGCAGTTCTTC
CDR3aa: CASSQGTSQVYNEQFF

d_gene: .
v_gene: TRBV6-5
j_gene: TRBJ1-1
abundance: .
CDR3nt: TGTGCCAGCAGTTACTCGAGTCCCTTGGACGGGAACACTGAAGCTTTCTTT
CDR3aa: CASSYSSPLDGNTEAFF

d_gene: .
v_gene: TRBV12-3/TRBV12-4
j_gene: TRBJ2-5
abundance: few
CDR3nt: TGTGCCAGCAGTCTGGGGGGCCCTAGGGGTGTCCAGTACTTC
CDR3aa: CASSLGGPRGVQYF

d_gene: .
v_gene: TRBV14
j_gene: TRBJ2-1
abundance: .
CDR3nt: TGTGCCAGCAGCCAAGATTGGGGGGCCGCGGAAACTTACAATGAGCAGTTCTTC
CDR3aa: CASSQDWGAAETYNEQFF